This T cell receptor (beta chain) was sequenced in a study of T-cell memory formation after mild COVID-19 (dated by TCRdb to the early 2020s). As for the study more broadly: Most TCR sequence clusters were specific to one of the two donors. In a couple of donors, T-cell clones that expanded and contracted after mild COVID-19 were followed by sequencing TCRalpha and TCRbeta repertoires longitudinally. The cohort was made up of two young adult volunteers, one female and one male, who were previously healthy. General study outcomes and caveats: Contracting CD4+ clones were found mainly in CM and EM memory subsets, while CD8+ clones were enriched in EMRA. The second-wave clones that peaked on day 37 were not confirmed to be SARS-CoV-2 specific. Only a couple of mild cases were covered in the study, and larger cohorts including severe cases with pre-infection samples were considered necessary. The detection of some responding clones in pre-infection memory suggests that pre-existing cross-reactive memory T cells joined the SARS-CoV-2 response. From day 15 to 85, contracting clones showed balanced CD4/CD8 phenotypes, whereas a second wave of clones that expanded from day 15 to 37 leaned towards CD4+.

Notes on this clonotype: Its recognized antigen is unknown. Base-call qualities are not available, and no considerably larger clone is one nucleotide away.

Sequencer: Illumina NovaSeq 6000. Using 5'RACE with constant-segment primers, TCRalpha and TCRbeta cDNA libraries were constructed, with sample barcodes and unique molecular identifiers added in the process. Trizol reagent was used to extract RNA from every sample. The libraries were amplified in two PCR steps, and the second step added a second sample barcode and Illumina TruSeq adapters. The libraries were sequenced on an Illumina NovaSeq using 2 x 150 bp paired-end reads. The original methods were these. With migec v1.2.7, reads were demultiplexed and then collapsed into UMI-guided consensus sequences. Using mixcr v2.1.11, UMI consensuses were aligned to TRA and TRB V and J templates and then assembled into clonotypes. A clonotype was counted as expanded or contracted only if both edgeR and NoisET called the change significant, with noise models trained on biological replicates. For edgeR calls, the thresholds were a false discovery rate-adjusted p below 0.01 and a log2 fold-change of 1. As an exploratory analysis of dynamics, max-normalized trajectories of the 1000 most abundant clonotypes were examined with PCA combined with hierarchical clustering. Each responding clone was given a CD4 or CD8 phenotype based on the CD4+ and CD8+ repertoires, which had been sequenced separately. TCRdb trimmed the raw reads at Q25, called clones with MiXCR and kept productive beta chains. Each record represents a unique CDR3 protein, reported with the most common genes and DNA among its rows. The V and J calls and clone size are TCRdb's, not the authors'. In this sample the table shows 450,000 to 650,000 distinct CDR3 sequences, roughly 20% of which occur a single time. The leading ten clones occupy approximately 8% of the sample.

V lost 3 bases and J lost 10 bases, and the count of bases not matched to a germline gene is 14. CDR1 and CDR2, looked up from the germline V gene, are SQVTM and ANQGSEA. The CDR3 holds 14 amino acids from the cysteine to the phenylalanine. Just CDR3 DNA is preserved here, 42 bases in frame from base 1. Ficoll-Paque density gradient centrifugation was the method used to isolate PBMCs. Sequenced material: PBMCs or a T cell subset sorted from them (not recorded which). This chain joins TRBV29-1 to TRBJ1-1; 7 bases in between match TRBD1. The clonotype was recovered from an adult woman who had mild COVID-19 (a few samples of this study predate the infection). The sample titles of this study are shuffled in the database, so cell type and time point are left out; the donor was told from shared clones. The DNA sequence is as follows: TGCAGCGTTGATGGTTGGGGACAGTTCCCGGGAGCTTTCTTT. This yields the protein CSVDGWGQFPGAFF.